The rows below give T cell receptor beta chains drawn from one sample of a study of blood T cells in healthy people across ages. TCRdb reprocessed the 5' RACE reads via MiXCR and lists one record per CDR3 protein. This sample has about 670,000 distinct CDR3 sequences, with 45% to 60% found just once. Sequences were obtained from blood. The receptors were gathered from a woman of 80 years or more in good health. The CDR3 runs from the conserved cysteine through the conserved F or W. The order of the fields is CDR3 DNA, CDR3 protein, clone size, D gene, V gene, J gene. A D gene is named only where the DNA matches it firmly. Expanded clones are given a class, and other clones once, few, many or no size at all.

TGTGCCAGCCATACAGGGGGGAGGAATGAGCAGTTCTTC	CASHTGGRNEQFF	many	TRBD1	TRBV6-6	TRBJ2-1
TGCGCCAGCAGCTTGGACGGGATGGCCAAAAACATTCAGTACTTC	CASSLDGMAKNIQYF	many	NA	TRBV5-1	TRBJ2-4
TGTGCCAGCAGCCTAGCAGCCGGTCCAATGAAAGACCAAGAGACCCAGTACTTC	CASSLAAGPMKDQETQYF	NA	NA	TRBV7-9	TRBJ2-5
TGTGCCAGCAGCTTAACCGGGACAGGGGCTAGGGAGACCCAGTACTTC	CASSLTGTGARETQYF	NA	TRBD1	TRBV7-6	TRBJ2-5
TGTGCCAGCAGCCCGGCGAGGGGGACTTCTTACAATGAGCAGTTCTTC	CASSPARGTSYNEQFF	NA	NA	TRBV3-1	TRBJ2-1
TGCGCCAGCAGCCTGGGCCCTAGCGGGAGGGCCACCTACGAGCAGTACTTC	CASSLGPSGRATYEQYF	few	TRBD2	TRBV4-3	TRBJ2-7
TGTGCCAGCAGCCAAGGAGTTAGCGGGGGGGCACAAGAGACCCAGTACTTC	CASSQGVSGGAQETQYF	NA	TRBD2	TRBV2	TRBJ2-5
TGTGCCAGCAGCTACCGGGACAGGGGTGCCGAGCAGTACTTC	CASSYRDRGAEQYF	NA	TRBD1	TRBV5-4	TRBJ2-7
TGTGCCAGCAGCTTACAGTTAGCCTCTGGGGCCAACGTCCTGACTTTC	CASSLQLASGANVLTF	NA	NA	TRBV11-2	TRBJ2-6
TGCAGTGCTAGAGAACCAACGGACAGGTCCTACGAGCAGTACTTC	CSAREPTDRSYEQYF	many	TRBD1	TRBV20-1	TRBJ2-7
TGTGCCAGCAGTTCGTGGGGGGGGAATGGCTACACCTTC	CASSSWGGNGYTF	NA	NA	TRBV27	TRBJ1-2
TGTGCCAGCAGCCCCTACTGGGGGGACACCGGGGAGCTGTTTTTT	CASSPYWGDTGELFF	NA	NA	TRBV5-6	TRBJ2-2
TGTGCCAGCAGCTCGGAGGAGGGGGGTGAGCAGTTCTTC	CASSSEEGGEQFF	few	NA	TRBV7-9	TRBJ2-1
TGTGCCAGCAGCTTAGGAAACTTGATGCAGTGCGAGCAGTTCTTC	CASSLGNLMQCEQFF	few	NA	TRBV7-9	TRBJ2-1
TGTGCCAGCAGCCTAAAGCGGGAGGTGGGTGAGCAGTACTTC	CASSLKREVGEQYF	NA	TRBD2	TRBV4-2	TRBJ2-7
TGTGCCAGCAGCTTAGTGGCCGACGGGGAGCTGTTTTTT	CASSLVADGELFF	NA	NA	TRBV7-9	TRBJ2-2
TGTGCCAGCAGCCAAGATATGGGAACCCACTACAATGAGCAGTTCTTC	CASSQDMGTHYNEQFF	few	NA	TRBV14	TRBJ2-1
TGTGCCAGCAGTGACCCTGGTGGGACAGTTGAAGCTTTCTTT	CASSDPGGTVEAFF	NA	TRBD1	TRBV25-1	TRBJ1-1
TGTGCCAGCAGTTCCAGCTTCGCCTACGAGCAGTACTTC	CASSSSFAYEQYF	NA	NA	TRBV12-3/TRBV12-4	TRBJ2-7
TGTGCCATCAGTGAGTTAATAGCTACAGATACGCAGTATTTT	CAISELIATDTQYF	NA	NA	TRBV10-3	TRBJ2-3
TGTGCCACCAGTGACCCCGCAGGGGCGCAGTATGGCTACACCTTC	CATSDPAGAQYGYTF	NA	NA	TRBV24-1	TRBJ1-2
TGTGCCGGCAACTCTAGGACAGGATCCTCCTACGAGCAGTACTTC	CAGNSRTGSSYEQYF	NA	TRBD1	TRBV7-7	TRBJ2-7
TGTGTCAGCGGCCCCCCGGGGTCGGCCCAAAAACTGTTTTTT	CVSGPPGSAQKLFF	NA	NA	TRBV7-2	TRBJ1-4
TGTGCCATCAGTGACGGGACAGGGGGCGCCGATACGCAGTATTTT	CAISDGTGGADTQYF	many	TRBD1	TRBV10-3	TRBJ2-3
TGTGCCAGCAGATTGGACCCAGTCTACAGTGCCTACAATGAGCAGTACTTC	CASRLDPVYSAYNEQYF	NA	NA	TRBV11-3	TRBJ2-7
TGTGCCACCAGTGATCCCCGACAGGGAGCCGGGGAGCTGTTTTTT	CATSDPRQGAGELFF	NA	TRBD1	TRBV24-1	TRBJ2-2
TGTGCCAGCAGCGTAGCCGGGACTATGACAGATACGCAGTATTTT	CASSVAGTMTDTQYF	NA	TRBD2	TRBV5-4	TRBJ2-3
TGCAGCGTTGCGGACACGTCTTATGGCTACACCTTC	CSVADTSYGYTF	NA	NA	TRBV29-1	TRBJ1-2
TGTGCCAGCAGTGGGGGGGGCCAACCTAGCACAGATACGCAGTATTTT	CASSGGGQPSTDTQYF	NA	NA	TRBV6-1	TRBJ2-3
TGCAGCGTTGAAGCCTCGGTTAGGTCGGGCGAGCAGTACTTC	CSVEASVRSGEQYF	many	NA	TRBV29-1	TRBJ2-7
TGTGCCACCAGCAGACTTCAGACAGCGGGCCCCACAGATACGCAGTATTTT	CATSRLQTAGPTDTQYF	many	NA	TRBV15	TRBJ2-3
TGTGCCAGCAGTTTTTACACCTCTGGGGCCAACGTCCTGACTTTC	CASSFYTSGANVLTF	many	NA	TRBV12-3/TRBV12-4	TRBJ2-6
TGCAGCGTTGTCTGGGACTTCCCCTATGGCTACACCTTC	CSVVWDFPYGYTF	many	NA	TRBV29-1	TRBJ1-2
TGCAGCGGTGGGACAGGCGACAATGAGCAGTTCTTC	CSGGTGDNEQFF	many	TRBD1	TRBV29-1	TRBJ2-1
TGCAGTGCTAGAGATGGGTCCAAACTTAATCAGCCCCAGCATTTT	CSARDGSKLNQPQHF	once	NA	TRBV20-1	TRBJ1-5
TGCGCCAGCAGCTTGGGTGTTCGGCAGGCCAATGAGCAGTTCTTC	CASSLGVRQANEQFF	few	NA	TRBV5-1	TRBJ2-1
TGTGCCACCTTATTTCTAGGAGATGGCTACACCTTC	CATLFLGDGYTF	NA	NA	TRBV12-3/TRBV12-4	TRBJ1-2
TGTGCCAGCAGCTTAGCCCAAGGACAGGGGCGCGATGAGCAGTTCTTC	CASSLAQGQGRDEQFF	few	TRBD1	TRBV7-9	TRBJ2-1
TGTGCCAGCGGAACTCCCACCCTAGGGACGCAGTATTTT	CASGTPTLGTQYF	NA	NA	TRBV28	TRBJ2-3
TGTGCCAGCAGCCAGATGGGTAGCTCCTACAATGAGCAGTTCTTC	CASSQMGSSYNEQFF	NA	NA	TRBV5-4	TRBJ2-1
TGCAGCGTTATCCTAGCGGACCACTACGAGCAGTACTTC	CSVILADHYEQYF	NA	TRBD2	TRBV29-1	TRBJ2-7
TGTGCCAGTAGCTACGCAGGGCCCACGGGTCAGCCCCAGCATTTT	CASSYAGPTGQPQHF	few	NA	TRBV19	TRBJ1-5